These T cell receptor beta chains were read from a single sample in a study of cytomegalovirus exposure and HLA in healthy donors. TCRdb's table, derived via immunoSEQ multiplex PCR, lists solely in-frame clones and lacks some. The sample carries roughly 130,000 clones, 75% to 85% recorded once. The sequenced material came from PBMCs. The receptor source for this set is a woman aged 40 to 50 in good health and CMV-seronegative. The CDR3 runs from the conserved cysteine through the conserved F or W. Clone size is shown for a subset of rows, as once, few, many or a class of expanded clone.

v_gene	abundance	j_gene	CDR3aa
TRBV13	-	TRBJ2-7	CASSPRTSGIPYEQYF
TRBV29-1	-	TRBJ1-2	CSVSDRGRNYGYTF
TRBV6-5	few	TRBJ2-7	CASSYETGAYEQYF
TRBV4-3	-	TRBJ2-1	CASSLTVTYNERFF
TRBV10-1	-	TRBJ1-5	CASIQGQYSNQPQHF
TRBV7-6	-	TRBJ2-3	CASSLVQRGSRDTQYF
TRBV6-5	-	TRBJ1-1	CASSYDVTQGTEAFF
TRBV13	-	TRBJ1-1	CASSLGPSTEAFF
TRBV5-4	-	TRBJ1-1	CASSLDEGQLMNTEAFF
TRBV4-2	-	TRBJ2-2	CASKNRAETGELFF
TRBV6-6	-	TRBJ1-1	CASRQLGTEAFF
TRBV5-5	-	TRBJ2-7	CASSPVGRDSYEQYF
TRBV7-2	-	TRBJ1-1	CASSAEGGTEAFF
TRBV28	-	TRBJ2-2	CASSPPGTGELFF
TRBV5-5	few	TRBJ2-3	CASSALLGGTDTQYF